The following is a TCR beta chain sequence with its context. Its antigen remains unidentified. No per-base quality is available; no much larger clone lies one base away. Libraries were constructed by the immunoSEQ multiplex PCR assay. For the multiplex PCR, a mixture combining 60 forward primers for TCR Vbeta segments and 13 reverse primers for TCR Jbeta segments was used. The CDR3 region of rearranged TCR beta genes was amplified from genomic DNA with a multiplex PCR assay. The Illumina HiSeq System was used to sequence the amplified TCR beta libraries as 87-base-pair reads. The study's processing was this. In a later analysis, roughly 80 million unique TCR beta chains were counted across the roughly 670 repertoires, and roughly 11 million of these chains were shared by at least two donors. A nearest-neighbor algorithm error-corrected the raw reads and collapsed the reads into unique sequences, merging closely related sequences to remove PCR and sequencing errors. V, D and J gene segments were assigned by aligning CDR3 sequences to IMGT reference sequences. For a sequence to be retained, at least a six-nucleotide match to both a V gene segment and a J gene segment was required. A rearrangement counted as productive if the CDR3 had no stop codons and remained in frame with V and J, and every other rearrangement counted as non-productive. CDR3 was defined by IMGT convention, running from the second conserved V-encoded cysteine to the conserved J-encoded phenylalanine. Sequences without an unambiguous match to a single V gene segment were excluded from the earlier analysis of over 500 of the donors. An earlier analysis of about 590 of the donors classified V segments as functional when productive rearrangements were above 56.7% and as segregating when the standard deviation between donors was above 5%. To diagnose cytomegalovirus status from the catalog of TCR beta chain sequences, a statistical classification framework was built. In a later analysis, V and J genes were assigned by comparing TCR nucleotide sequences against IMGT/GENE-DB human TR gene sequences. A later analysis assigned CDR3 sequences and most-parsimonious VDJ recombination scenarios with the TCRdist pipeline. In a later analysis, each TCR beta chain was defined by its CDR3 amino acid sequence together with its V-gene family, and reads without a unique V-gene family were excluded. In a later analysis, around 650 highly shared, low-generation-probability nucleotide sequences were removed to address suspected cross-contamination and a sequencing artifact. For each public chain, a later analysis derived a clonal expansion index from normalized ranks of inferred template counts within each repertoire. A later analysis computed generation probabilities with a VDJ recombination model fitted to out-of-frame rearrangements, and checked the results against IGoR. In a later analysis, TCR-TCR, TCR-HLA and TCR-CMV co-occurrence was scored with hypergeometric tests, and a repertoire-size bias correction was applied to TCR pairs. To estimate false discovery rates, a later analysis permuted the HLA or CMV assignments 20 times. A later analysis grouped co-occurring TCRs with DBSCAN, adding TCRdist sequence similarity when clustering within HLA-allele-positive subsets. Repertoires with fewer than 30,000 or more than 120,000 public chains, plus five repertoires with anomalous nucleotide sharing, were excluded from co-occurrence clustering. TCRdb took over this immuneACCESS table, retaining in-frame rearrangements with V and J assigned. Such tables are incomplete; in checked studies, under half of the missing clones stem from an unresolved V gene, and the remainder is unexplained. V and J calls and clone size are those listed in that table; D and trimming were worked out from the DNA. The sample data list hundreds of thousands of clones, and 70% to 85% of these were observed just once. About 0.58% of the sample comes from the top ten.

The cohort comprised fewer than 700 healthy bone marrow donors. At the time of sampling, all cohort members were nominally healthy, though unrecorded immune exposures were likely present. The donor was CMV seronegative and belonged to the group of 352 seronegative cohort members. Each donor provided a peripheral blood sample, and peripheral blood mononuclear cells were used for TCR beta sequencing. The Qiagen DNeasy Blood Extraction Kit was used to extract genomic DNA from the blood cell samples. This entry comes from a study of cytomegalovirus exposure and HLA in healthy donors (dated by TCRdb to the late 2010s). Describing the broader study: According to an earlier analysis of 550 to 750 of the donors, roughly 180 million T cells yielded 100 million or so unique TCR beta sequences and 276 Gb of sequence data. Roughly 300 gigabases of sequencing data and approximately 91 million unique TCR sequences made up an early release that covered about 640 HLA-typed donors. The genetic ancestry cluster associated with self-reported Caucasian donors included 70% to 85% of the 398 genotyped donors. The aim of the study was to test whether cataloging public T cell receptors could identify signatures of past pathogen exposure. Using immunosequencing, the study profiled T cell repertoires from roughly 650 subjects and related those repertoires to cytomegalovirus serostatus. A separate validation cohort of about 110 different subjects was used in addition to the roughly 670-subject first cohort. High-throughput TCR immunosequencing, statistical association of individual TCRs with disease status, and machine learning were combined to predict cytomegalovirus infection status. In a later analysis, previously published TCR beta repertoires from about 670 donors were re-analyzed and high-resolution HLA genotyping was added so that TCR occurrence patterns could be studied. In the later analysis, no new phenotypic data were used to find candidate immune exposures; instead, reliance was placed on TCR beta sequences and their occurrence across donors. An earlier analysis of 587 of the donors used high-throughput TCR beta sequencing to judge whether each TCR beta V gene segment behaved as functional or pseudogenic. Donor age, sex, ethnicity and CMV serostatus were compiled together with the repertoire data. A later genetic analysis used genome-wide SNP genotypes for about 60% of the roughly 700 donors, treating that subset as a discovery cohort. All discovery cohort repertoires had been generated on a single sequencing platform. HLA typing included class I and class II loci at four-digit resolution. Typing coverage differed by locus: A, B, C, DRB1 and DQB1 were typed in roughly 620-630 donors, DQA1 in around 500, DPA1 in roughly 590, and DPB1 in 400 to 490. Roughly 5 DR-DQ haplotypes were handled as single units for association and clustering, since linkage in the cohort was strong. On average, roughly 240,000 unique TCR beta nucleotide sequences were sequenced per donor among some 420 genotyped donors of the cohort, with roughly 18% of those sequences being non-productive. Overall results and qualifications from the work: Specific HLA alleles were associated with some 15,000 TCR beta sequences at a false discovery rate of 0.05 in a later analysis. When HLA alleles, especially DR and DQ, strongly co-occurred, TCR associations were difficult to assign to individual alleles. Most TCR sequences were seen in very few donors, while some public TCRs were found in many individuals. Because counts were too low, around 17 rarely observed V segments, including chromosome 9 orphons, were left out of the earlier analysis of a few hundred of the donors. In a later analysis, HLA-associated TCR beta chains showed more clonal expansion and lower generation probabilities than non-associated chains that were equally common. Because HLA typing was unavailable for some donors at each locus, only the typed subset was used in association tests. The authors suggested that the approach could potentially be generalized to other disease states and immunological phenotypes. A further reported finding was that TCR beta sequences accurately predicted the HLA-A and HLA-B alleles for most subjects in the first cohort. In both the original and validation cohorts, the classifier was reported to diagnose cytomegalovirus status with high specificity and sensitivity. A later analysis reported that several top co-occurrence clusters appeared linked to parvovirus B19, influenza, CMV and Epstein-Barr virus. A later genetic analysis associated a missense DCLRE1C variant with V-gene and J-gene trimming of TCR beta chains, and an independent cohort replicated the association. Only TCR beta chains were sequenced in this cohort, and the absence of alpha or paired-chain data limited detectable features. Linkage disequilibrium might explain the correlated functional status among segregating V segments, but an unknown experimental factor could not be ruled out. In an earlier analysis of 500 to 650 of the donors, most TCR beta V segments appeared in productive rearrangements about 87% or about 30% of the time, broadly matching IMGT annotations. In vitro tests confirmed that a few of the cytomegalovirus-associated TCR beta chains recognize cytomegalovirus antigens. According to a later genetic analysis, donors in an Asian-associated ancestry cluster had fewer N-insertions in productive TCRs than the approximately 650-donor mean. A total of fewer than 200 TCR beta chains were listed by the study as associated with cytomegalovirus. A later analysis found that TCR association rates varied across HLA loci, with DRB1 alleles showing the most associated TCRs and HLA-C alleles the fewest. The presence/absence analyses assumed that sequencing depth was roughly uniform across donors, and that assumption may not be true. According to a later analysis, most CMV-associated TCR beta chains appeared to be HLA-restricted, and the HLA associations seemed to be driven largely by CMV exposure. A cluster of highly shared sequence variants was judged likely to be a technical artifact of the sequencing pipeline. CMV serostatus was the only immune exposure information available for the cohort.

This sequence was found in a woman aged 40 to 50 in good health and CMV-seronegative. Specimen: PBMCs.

The bases are TGTGCCAGCAGCGTAGAGCTTAGCGGGGGGGCGTCAGATACGCAGTATTTT. It specifies CASSVELSGGASDTQYF. The V and J genes are TRBV9 and TRBJ2-3; TRBD2 agrees with 11 junctional bases. CDR1 and CDR2, looked up from the germline V gene, are SGDLS and YYNGEE. At the junction V is shortened by 0 bases and J by 4 bases; bases outside the gene matches: 7. Spanning cysteine to phenylalanine, the CDR3 consists of 17 amino acids. Here the CDR3 DNA is all that survives: 51 bases in frame from base 1.